This T cell receptor (beta chain) is from a study of cytomegalovirus exposure and HLA in healthy donors. The wider study: Counted in an early data release were approximately 85 million unique TCRs from HLA-typed donors. Study-level points and caveats: 150 or so TCR beta chains were listed as cytomegalovirus-associated. It was assumed in the presence/absence analyses that sequencing depth was roughly uniform across donors.

As to this clone: Its antigen is still unknown.

V was cut by 2 bases and J by 5 bases, with 10 bases left in between. Germline-derived CDR1 and CDR2 are MRHNA and SNTAGT. The length of the CDR3 is 15 residues. PCR was performed using 60 Vbeta and 13 Jbeta primers. The protocol was immunoSEQ multiplex PCR, while the TCRdb copy is restricted to in-frame clones and leaves out a portion. The top ten clones hold 1.3% to 1.5% of a sample with about 160,000 clones, 60% to 80% of them seen once. This TCR came from a woman between 25 and 40 years old in good health and CMV-seronegative. The sequenced material came from PBMCs. V usage is TRBV6-4 and J usage is TRBJ1-6, with a possible D match to TRBD1 (6 bases). DNA of the CDR3: TGTGCCAGCAGTGACGGGGCAGGGGATAATTCACCCCTCCACTTT. It encodes CASSDGAGDNSPLHF.